This TCR beta chain appears in the sequencing data of a study of response to subunit inactivated influenza vaccine. Notes on the study in general: Authors proposed each seasonal influenza vaccination draws in few new T cells.

The V and J ends lost 6 bases and 0 bases respectively, with 12 bases between them. CDR3 length: 14 residues. This clonotype was picked up a small number of times. Its target is unknown. MiXCR was run by TCRdb on the RT-PCR reads, yielding one entry per CDR3 protein. The sample shows 450,000 to 600,000 distinct CDR3 sequences, 16% of them seen only once. The chain employs TRBV12-3 or TRBV12-4 and TRBJ2-7, with D tentatively TRBD2 (6 bases). The sequencing used CD4+ T cells sorted from PBMCs, collected around 25 months after vaccination. The source of this sequence is a man between 50 and 75 years old who received an inactivated influenza vaccine. The CDR3 loop is CASRPSANSYEQYF. In DNA form, the CDR3 reads TGTGCCAGCAGACCTAGCGCCAACTCCTACGAGCAGTACTTC.